Listed here are 8 T cell receptor beta chains from one sample, sequenced in a study of blood T cell repertoires in COVID-19. Profiled with immunoSEQ multiplex PCR; TCRdb holds only in-frame clones, not every one. The sample carries about 48,000 clones, about nine tenths recorded once. Sequencing was performed on peripheral blood. These receptors were taken from a woman older than 75 with COVID-19, enrolled during active disease.

V usage is TRBV6-5 and J usage is TRBJ2-1; D is unclear. Germline CDR1 and CDR2: MNHEY and SVGAGI. The CDR3 is 14 residues long. With 6 bases removed from V and 0 bases from J, the gap between germline ends came to 9 bases. The CDR3 bases are TGTGCCAGCAGGCAGGAAAGCTCCTACAATGAGCAGTTCTTC. As protein: CASRQESSYNEQFF.

The V gene is TRBV4-1, the J gene TRBJ1-6; 7 nucleotides match TRBD1. This CDR3 is built from 14 residues. CDR1 and CDR2 (germline): MGHRA, YSYEKL. Trimming at V came to 1 base and at J to 13 bases, leaving 7 bases not matched to a gene. The CDR3 coding sequence is TGCGCCAGCAGCCAAGGACAGGGAGTTGGTCCCCTCCACTTT. Its translation is CASSQGQGVGPLHF.

The V call is TRBV10-3, the J call TRBJ2-3; the match to TRBD2 covers 9 bases. V lost 3 bases and J lost 2; bases outside the gene matches: 6. Germline V gene data show CDR1 as ENHRY and CDR2 as SYGVKD. The length of the CDR3 is 16 residues. DNA of the CDR3: TGTGCCATCAGTGACCCTAGCGGGATCCTCACAGATACGCAGTATTTT. This gives the protein CAISDPSGILTDTQYF.

In the case of this clone: Without the conserved terminal phenylalanine or tryptophan, this CDR3 likely stems from a read error. The DNA is omitted, as the CDR3 cannot be located on it reliably, and the CDR3 follows TCRdb's listing. The chain is built from TRBV10-3 and TRBJ2-7; the table's D gene call, TRBD2, was not cross checked with the DNA. Germline-derived CDR1 and CDR2 are ENHRY and SYGVKD. The CDR3 contains 12 residues when both ends are counted. The CDR3: CAISSGTRPFRG.

The rearrangement uses TRBV6-5 and TRBJ2-1, with TRBD1 matching 7 bases. The CDR3 covers 16 residues. J was trimmed by 8 bases and V by 4 bases; bases with no gene match: 14. Germline lookup yields CDR1 MNHEY and CDR2 SVGAGI. The chain's CDR3 is CASSFSATGTRYEQFF. CDR3 coding DNA: TGTGCCAGCAGTTTTTCTGCGACAGGGACCCGTTATGAGCAGTTCTTC.

This clone was observed a few times. The V call is TRBV5-1, the J call TRBJ2-2; D perhaps matches TRBD1 (6 bases). The CDR3 spans 15 residues. Germline V gives CDR1 SGHRS, CDR2 YFSETQ. Trimming stripped 0 bases from V and 3 bases from J, with 9 bases between. CDR3 DNA: TGCGCCAGCAGCTTGGTGGCAGGGGACACCGGGGAGCTGTTTTTT. Amino acid sequence: CASSLVAGDTGELFF.

The gene calls are TRBV3-1 (or the pseudogene TRBV3-2) and TRBJ1-2; D is unresolved. Germline V gene data show CDR1 as LGHDT and CDR2 as YNNKEL (reference sequence). The CDR3 sequence is 16 residues long. V was trimmed by 1 base and J by 4 bases, leaving 16 bases between them. For the CDR3, the DNA is TGTGCCAGCAGCCAAGGGGGAGGGTTTAAAGGCTATGGCTACACCTTC. Translation gives CASSQGGGFKGYGYTF.

The chain uses TRBV24-1 and TRBJ1-2, with 8 nucleotides matching TRBD1. The CDR3 runs 17 residues. The V and J ends lost 4 bases and 5 bases, in that order; junction bases with no gene match: 14. The germline V gene encodes CDR1 KGHDR and CDR2 SFDVKD. The CDR3 DNA reads TGTGCCACCAGTGACTCAACCGGACAGGGTCCCCCTTATGGCTACACCTTC. The encoded protein is CATSDSTGQGPPYGYTF.